This T cell receptor beta chain was recovered during a study of cytomegalovirus exposure and HLA in healthy donors. V gave up 7 bases and J gave up 6 bases, with 13 bases separating them. The CDR3 length is 13 residues. CDR1 is MDHEN, CDR2 SYDVKM, per germline. This PCR relied on a set of 60 Vbeta primers and 13 Jbeta primers. TCRdb's copy holds only in-frame clones and misses some; the assay was immunoSEQ multiplex PCR. The sample includes 120,000 to 150,000 clones, 77% of them seen just once. The sample taken for sequencing was PBMCs. The rearrangement uses TRBV28 and TRBJ1-5, with D maybe TRBD1 (5 bases). The clonotype comes from a woman aged 45-65 years in good health and CMV-seronegative. Here the CDR3 DNA reads TGTGCCAGCAACCAGGGTGTGACTCAGCCCCAGCATTTT. Its protein product is CASNQGVTQPQHF.